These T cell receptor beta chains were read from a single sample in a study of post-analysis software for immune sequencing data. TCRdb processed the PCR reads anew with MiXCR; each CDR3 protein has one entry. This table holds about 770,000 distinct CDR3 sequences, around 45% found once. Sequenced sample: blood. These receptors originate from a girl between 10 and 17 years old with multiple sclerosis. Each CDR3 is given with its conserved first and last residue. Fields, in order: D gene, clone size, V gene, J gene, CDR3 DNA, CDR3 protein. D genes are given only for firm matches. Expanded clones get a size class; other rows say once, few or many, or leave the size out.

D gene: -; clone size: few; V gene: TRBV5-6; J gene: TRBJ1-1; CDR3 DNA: TGTGCCAGCAGCTTGGGAACTAAACACCGCACTGAAGCTTTCTTT; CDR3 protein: CASSLGTKHRTEAFF
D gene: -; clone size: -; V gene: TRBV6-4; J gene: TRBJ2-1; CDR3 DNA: TGTGCCAGCAGTGCTTCGGGAGAGGGGGTCAATGAGCAGTTCTTC; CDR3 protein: CASSASGEGVNEQFF
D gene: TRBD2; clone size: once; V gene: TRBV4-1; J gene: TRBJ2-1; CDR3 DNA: TGCGCCAGCAGAGGTGGTGACAGCGGGAGCTCCTACAATGAGCAGTTCTTC; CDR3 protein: CASRGGDSGSSYNEQFF
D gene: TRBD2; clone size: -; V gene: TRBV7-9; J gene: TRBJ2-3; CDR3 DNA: TGTGCCAGCAGTGTACCGGGAGGTAGCACAGATACGCAGTATTTT; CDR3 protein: CASSVPGGSTDTQYF
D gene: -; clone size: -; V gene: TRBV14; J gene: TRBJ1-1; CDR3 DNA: TGTGCCAGCAGCCAAGATGCAGGACCGGCTGAAGCTTTCTTT; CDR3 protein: CASSQDAGPAEAFF
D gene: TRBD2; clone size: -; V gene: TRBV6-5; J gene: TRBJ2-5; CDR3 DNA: TGTGCCAGCACCCAAGGACTAGCGGTTGGAGAGACCCAGTACTTC; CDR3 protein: CASTQGLAVGETQYF
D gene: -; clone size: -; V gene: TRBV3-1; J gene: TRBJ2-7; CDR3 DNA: TGTGCCAGCAGCCAAGGGGGGCTTAGCTCCTACGAGCAGTACTTC; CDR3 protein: CASSQGGLSSYEQYF
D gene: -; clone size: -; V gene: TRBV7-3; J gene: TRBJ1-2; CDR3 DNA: TGTGCCAGCAGCACCCACCAACCCCCAGAGTTGGAGTTTAACTATGGCTACACCTTC; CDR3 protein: CASSTHQPPELEFNYGYTF
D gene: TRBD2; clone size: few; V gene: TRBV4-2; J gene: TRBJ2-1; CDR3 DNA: TGTGCCAGCAGCCAGGTCACGACTAGCGGGAGCCTTGAGCAGTTCTTC; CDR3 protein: CASSQVTTSGSLEQFF
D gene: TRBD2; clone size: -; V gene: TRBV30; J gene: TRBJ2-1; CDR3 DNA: TGTGCCTGGAGTGGGGGACTAGCGAGTTCCTCCTACAATGAGCAGTTCTTC; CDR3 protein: CAWSGGLASSSYNEQFF
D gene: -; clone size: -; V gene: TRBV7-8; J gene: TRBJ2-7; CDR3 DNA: TGTGCCAGCAGCCGACCACGGGACGGGAGCTCCTACGAGCAGTACTTC; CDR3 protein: CASSRPRDGSSYEQYF
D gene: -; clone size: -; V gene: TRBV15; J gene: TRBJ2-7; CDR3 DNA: TGTGCCACCAGGTCGGGCGGAGAGTTTTACGAGCAGTACTTC; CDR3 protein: CATRSGGEFYEQYF
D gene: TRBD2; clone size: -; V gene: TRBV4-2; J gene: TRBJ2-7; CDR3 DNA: TGTGCCAGCAGCCAAGATCAAAGACTAGCGGAGTCCTACGAGCAGTACTTC; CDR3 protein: CASSQDQRLAESYEQYF
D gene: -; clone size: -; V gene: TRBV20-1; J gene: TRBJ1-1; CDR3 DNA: TGCAGTGCTAGATTAAGTCCCGCGGCTTTCTTT; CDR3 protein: CSARLSPAAFF
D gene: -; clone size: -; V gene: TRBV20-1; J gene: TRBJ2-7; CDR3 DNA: TGCAGTGCTAGAGTCGACAGAGACTACGAGCAGTACTTC; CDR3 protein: CSARVDRDYEQYF
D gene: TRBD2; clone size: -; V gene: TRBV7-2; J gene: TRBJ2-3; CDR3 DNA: TGTGCCAGCAGCCATTACCCAGCGGGATCCACAGATACGCAGTATTTT; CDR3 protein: CASSHYPAGSTDTQYF
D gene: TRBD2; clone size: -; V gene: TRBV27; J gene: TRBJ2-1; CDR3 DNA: TGTGCCAGCAGTTCCGGGACTATAGACAATGAGCAGTTCTTC; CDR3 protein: CASSSGTIDNEQFF
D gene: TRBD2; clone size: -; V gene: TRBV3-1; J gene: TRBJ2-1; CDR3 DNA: TGTGCCAGCAGCTACCTAGCGGGAGACAATGAGCAGTTCTTC; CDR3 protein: CASSYLAGDNEQFF
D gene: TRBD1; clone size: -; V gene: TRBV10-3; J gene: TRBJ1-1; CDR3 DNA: TGTGCCATCACCGAGACAGGGCGAGTCACTGAAGCTTTCTTT; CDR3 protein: CAITETGRVTEAFF
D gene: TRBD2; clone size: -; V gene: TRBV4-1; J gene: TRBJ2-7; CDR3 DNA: TGCGCCAGCAGCCAAGAAGATGGACTAGCGGCACCTCTCGAGCAGTACTTC; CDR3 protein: CASSQEDGLAAPLEQYF
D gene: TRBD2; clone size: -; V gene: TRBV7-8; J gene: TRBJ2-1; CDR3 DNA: TGTGCCAGCAAAGTCGGTTTTGGGGCTAGCGGAGCTCGTCCGTACAATGAGCAGTTCTTC; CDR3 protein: CASKVGFGASGARPYNEQFF
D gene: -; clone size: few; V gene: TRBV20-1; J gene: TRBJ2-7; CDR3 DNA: TGCAGTGCTAGATTACCGGGACCAGCCTACGAGCAGTACTTC; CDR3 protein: CSARLPGPAYEQYF
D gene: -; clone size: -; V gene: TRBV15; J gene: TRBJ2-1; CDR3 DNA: TGTGCCACCAGCTGGAGCCGCTACAATGAGCAGTTCTTC; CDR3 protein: CATSWSRYNEQFF
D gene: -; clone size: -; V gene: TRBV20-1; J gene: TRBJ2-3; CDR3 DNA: TGCAGTGCTAGATCGGATAGACTAGAGTTGGGCACAGATACGCAGTATTTT; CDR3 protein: CSARSDRLELGTDTQYF
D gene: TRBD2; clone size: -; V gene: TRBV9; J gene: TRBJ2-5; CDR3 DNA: TGTGCCAGCAGCGGGACTAGCGGGAGTTGGGAGACCCAGTACTTC; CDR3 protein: CASSGTSGSWETQYF
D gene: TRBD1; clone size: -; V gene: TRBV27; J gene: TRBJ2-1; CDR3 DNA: TGTGCCAGCAGTCCGGGGGACAGGGGTTGGAATGAGCAGTTCTTC; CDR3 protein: CASSPGDRGWNEQFF
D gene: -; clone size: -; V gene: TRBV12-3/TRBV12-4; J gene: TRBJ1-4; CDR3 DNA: TGTGCCAGCAGTTTAGGGGCCATTAATGAAAAACTGTTTTTT; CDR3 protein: CASSLGAINEKLFF
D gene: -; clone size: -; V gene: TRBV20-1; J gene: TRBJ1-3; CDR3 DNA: TGCAGTGCTATTCTTGACAACACCATATATTTT; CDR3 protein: CSAILDNTIYF
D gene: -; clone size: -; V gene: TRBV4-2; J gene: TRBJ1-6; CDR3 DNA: TGTGCCAGCAGCCACCTCAGGGAGGAAGATTCACCCCTCCACTTT; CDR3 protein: CASSHLREEDSPLHF
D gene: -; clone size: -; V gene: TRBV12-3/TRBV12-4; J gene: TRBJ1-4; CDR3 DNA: TGTGCCAGCAGTTTTGGTGGAAAACTGTTTTTT; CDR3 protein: CASSFGGKLFF
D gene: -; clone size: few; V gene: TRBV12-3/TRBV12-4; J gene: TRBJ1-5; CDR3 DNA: TGTGCCAGCAGGTCAGCGGTGGCCGGGCCCCAGCATTTT; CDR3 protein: CASRSAVAGPQHF
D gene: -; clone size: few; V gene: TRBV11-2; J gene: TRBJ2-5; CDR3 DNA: TGTGCCAGCAGCACCGGGACCCAGTACTTC; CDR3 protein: CASSTGTQYF
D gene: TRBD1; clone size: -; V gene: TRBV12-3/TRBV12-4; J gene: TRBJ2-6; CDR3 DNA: TGTGCCAGCACCTCACTCTCGGGACAGATCTCTGGGGCCAACGTCCTGACTTTC; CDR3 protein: CASTSLSGQISGANVLTF
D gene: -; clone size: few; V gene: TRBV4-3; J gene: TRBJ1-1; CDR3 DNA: TGCGCCAGCAGCCAAGACGGCATGAACACTGAAGCTTTCTTT; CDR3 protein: CASSQDGMNTEAFF
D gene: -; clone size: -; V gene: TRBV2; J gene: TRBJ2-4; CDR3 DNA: TGTGCCAGCATGGACCTGGGAGGCAAAAACATTCAGTACTTC; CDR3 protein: CASMDLGGKNIQYF
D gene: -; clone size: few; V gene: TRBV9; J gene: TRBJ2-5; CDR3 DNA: TGTGCCAGCAGCCTAGACGGCGGGTGGGCAGAGACCCAGTACTTC; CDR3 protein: CASSLDGGWAETQYF
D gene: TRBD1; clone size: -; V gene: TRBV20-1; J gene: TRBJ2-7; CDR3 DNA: TGCAATGCTAGGGCCGGGACAGGGGGCTTACACGAGCAGTACTTC; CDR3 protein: CNARAGTGGLHEQYF
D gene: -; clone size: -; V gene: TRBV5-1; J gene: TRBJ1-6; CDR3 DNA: TGCGCCAGCAGCTACAGATTGGGCTCACCCCTCCACTTT; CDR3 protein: CASSYRLGSPLHF
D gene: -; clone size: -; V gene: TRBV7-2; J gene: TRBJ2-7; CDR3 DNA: TGTGCCAGCAGCTTACTAGGCTTCCACGAGCAGTACTTC; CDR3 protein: CASSLLGFHEQYF
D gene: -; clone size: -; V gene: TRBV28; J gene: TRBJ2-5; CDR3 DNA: TGTGCCAGTAGACTTGGAACAGCCCTACGGGAGACCCAGTACTTC; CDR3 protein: CASRLGTALRETQYF
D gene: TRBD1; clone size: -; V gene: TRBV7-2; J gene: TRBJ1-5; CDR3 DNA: TGTGCCAGCAGCCTGCAGGGGGCAATCAATCAGCCCCAGCATTTT; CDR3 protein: CASSLQGAINQPQHF
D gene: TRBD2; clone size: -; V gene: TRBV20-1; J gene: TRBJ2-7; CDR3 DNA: TGCAGTGCCGTCCCTGTGCGCGGGAGCTTCTACGAGCAGTACTTC; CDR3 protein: CSAVPVRGSFYEQYF
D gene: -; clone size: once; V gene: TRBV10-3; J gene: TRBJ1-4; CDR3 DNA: TGTGCCATCAGTGACAGCCTTAATGAAAAACTGTTTTTT; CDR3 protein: CAISDSLNEKLFF
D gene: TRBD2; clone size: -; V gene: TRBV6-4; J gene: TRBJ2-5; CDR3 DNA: TGTGCCAGCAGCCCGGGACTAGGAAGCGAACAGTACTTC; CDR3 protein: CASSPGLGSEQYF
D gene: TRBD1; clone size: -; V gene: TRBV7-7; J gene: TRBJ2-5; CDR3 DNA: TGTGCTAGCAGCACCGGGACAGCAGAGACCCAGTACTTC; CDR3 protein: CASSTGTAETQYF
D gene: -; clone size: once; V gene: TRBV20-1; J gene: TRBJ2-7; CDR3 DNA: TGCAGTGCTAGATATCAGGGCTACGAGCAGTACTTC; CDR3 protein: CSARYQGYEQYF
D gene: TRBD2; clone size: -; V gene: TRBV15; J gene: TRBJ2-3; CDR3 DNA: TGTGCCACCAGCAGAGGGGTTAGCGGGAGGGCCCAAGATACGCAGTATTTT; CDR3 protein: CATSRGVSGRAQDTQYF
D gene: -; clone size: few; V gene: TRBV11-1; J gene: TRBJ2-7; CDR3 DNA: TGTGCCAGCTCCGGGACTCGCTACTACGAGCAGTACTTC; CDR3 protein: CASSGTRYYEQYF
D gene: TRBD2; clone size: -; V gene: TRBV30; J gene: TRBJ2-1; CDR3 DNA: TGTGCCTCCGGGACTAGCGCTGAGCAGTTCTTC; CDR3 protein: CASGTSAEQFF
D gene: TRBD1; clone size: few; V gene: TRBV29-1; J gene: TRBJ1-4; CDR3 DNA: TGCAGCGTTGGATACAGGGGTGAAAAACTGTTTTTT; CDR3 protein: CSVGYRGEKLFF
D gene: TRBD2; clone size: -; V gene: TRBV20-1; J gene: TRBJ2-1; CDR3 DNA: TGCAGTGCTAAACTTAGCGGGAGTAACTACAATGAGCAGTTCTTC; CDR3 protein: CSAKLSGSNYNEQFF
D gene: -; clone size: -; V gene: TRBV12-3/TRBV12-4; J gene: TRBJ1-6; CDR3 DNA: TGTGCTAGCAGCCCGGGTCACAATTCACCCCTCCACTTT; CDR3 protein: CASSPGHNSPLHF
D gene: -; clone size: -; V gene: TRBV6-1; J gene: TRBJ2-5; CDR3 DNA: TGTGCCAGCAGTATTGGGTGGGGACAAGAGACCCAGTACTTC; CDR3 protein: CASSIGWGQETQYF
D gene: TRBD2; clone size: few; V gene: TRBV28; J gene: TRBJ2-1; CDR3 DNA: TGTGCCAGCAGCCGTCCGGGACTAGACTACAATGAGCAGTTCTTC; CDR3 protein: CASSRPGLDYNEQFF
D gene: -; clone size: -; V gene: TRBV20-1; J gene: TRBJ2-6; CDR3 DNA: TGCAGTGCTAGACGATCGGCTGGGGCCAACGTCCTGACTTTC; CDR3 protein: CSARRSAGANVLTF
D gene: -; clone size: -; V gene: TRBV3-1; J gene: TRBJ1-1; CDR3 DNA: TGTGCCAGCACCCCATCTGGGGGGCAAGCTTTCTTT; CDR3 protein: CASTPSGGQAFF
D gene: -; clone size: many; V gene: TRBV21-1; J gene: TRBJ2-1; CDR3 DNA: TGTGCCAGCCTCCGGCTAGCGGGAGGGCCCAGCTCCTACAATGAGCAGTTCTTC; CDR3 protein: CASLRLAGGPSSYNEQFF